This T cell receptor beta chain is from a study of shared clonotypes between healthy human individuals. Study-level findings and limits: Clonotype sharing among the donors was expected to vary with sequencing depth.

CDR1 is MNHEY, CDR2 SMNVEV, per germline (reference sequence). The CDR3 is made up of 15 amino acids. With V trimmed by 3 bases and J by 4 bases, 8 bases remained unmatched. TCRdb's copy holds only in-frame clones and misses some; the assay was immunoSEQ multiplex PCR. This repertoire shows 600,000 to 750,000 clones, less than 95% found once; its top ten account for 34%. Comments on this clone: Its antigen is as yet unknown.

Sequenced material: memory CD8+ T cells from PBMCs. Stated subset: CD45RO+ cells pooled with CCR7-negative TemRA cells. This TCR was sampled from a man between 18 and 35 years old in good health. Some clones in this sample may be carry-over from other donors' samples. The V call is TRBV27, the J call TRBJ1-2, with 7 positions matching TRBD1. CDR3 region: CASSLVRDSRYGYTF. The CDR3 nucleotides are TGTGCCAGCAGTTTGGTCCGGGACAGCCGCTATGGCTACACCTTC.